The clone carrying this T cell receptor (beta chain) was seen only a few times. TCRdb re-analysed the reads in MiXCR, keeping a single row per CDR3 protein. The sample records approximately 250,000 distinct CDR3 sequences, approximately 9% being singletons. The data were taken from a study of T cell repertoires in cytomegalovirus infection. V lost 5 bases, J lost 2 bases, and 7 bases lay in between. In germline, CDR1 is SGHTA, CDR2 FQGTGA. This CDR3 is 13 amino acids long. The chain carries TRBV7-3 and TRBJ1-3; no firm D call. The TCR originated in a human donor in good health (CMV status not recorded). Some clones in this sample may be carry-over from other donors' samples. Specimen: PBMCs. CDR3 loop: CASSLQAGNTIYF. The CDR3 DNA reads TGTGCCAGCAGCCTACAAGCTGGAAACACCATATATTTT. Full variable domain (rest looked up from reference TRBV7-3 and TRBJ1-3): GAGVSQTPSNKVTEKGKYVELRCDPISGHTALYWYRQSLGQGPEFLIYFQGTGAADDSGLPNDRFFAVRPEGSVSTLKIQRTERGDSAVYLCASSLQAGNTIYFGEGSWLTVV.